The subject of this entry is one T cell receptor beta chain. It was with a sample-barcoded 5' primer and a J-beta primer mix that a second PCR of about 6 to 12 cycles was run. TCRdb analysed the 5' RACE reads with MiXCR anew, one entry per CDR3 protein. Counted here are roughly 1.9 million distinct CDR3 sequences, 39% occurring once; the ten biggest clones make up more than 20%. The source of the sample is a study of blood T cells in healthy people across ages. Sequencing was done on a sample of blood. The sequence derives from a human donor in good health.

This CDR3 is CASSQFHPLAGKYEQYF. DNA for the CDR3: TGCGCCAGCAGCCAATTTCACCCACTAGCGGGGAAATACGAGCAGTACTTC. The V call is TRBV4-1, the J call TRBJ2-7; 10 bases map to TRBD2. Germline CDR1 MGHRA, CDR2 YSYEKL. The CDR3 sequence is 17 residues long. Germline trimming cut 2 bases from V and 4 bases from J; bases unmatched to any gene: 11.